This TCR beta chain comes out of a study of T-cell reconstitution after alpha-beta-depleted transplantation in children. This clonotype has only a few counts. The CDR3 is 15 residues long. V was pared by 4 bases and J by 3 bases, with 7 bases of the junction left unmatched. Germline V gene sequence: CDR1 SGHRS, CDR2 YFSETQ. Construction of the TCRbeta library involved unique molecular identifiers. In TCRdb, the PCR reads were re-called with MiXCR into one record per CDR3 protein. The sample has approximately 980,000 distinct CDR3 sequences; around 30% are singletons. The starting material was PBMCs, mostly from graft donor cells, obtained 360 days after TCRalphabeta/CD19-depleted stem cell transplant. The TCR comes from a boy younger than two who had a stem cell transplant for SCID, so the T cells may come from the graft donor. The V call is TRBV5-1, the J call TRBJ2-5; 9 bases match TRBD2. CDR3 in amino acids: CASSPSLAGEETQYF. CDR3 nucleotide sequence: TGCGCCAGCAGCCCCTCTTTAGCGGGGGAAGAGACCCAGTACTTC.